Listed below are T cell receptor beta chains from one sample, sequenced in a study of blood T cell repertoires in COVID-19. Repertoires were generated with immunoSEQ multiplex PCR, while TCRdb's copy carries only in-frame clones and drops some. Of around 300,000 clones in the sample, over 80% were seen once. Sequencing was performed on PBMCs or T cells enriched from blood (not recorded which). The receptors stem from a man younger than 40 who had recovered from COVID-19. The CDR3 runs from the conserved cysteine through the conserved F or W. The order of the fields is J gene, D gene, V gene, clone size, CDR3 length, CDR3 protein, CDR3 DNA. The D gene is left open where the match is weak. The size of a clone is reported for some rows only, either as once, few or many, or as a class for expanded clones.

J gene: TRBJ2-2; D gene: TRBD1; V gene: TRBV28; clone size: -; CDR3 length: 19; CDR3 protein: CASSLWRQGFKSNTGELFF; CDR3 DNA: TGTGCCAGCAGTTTATGGAGACAGGGGTTTAAATCGAACACCGGGGAGCTGTTTTTT
J gene: TRBJ2-7; D gene: TRBD1; V gene: TRBV12-3/TRBV12-4; clone size: -; CDR3 length: 13; CDR3 protein: CASQGANSYEQYF; CDR3 DNA: TGTGCCAGCCAGGGGGCGAATTCCTACGAGCAGTACTTC
J gene: TRBJ2-1; D gene: TRBD1; V gene: TRBV11-2; clone size: -; CDR3 length: 15; CDR3 protein: CASSPQGAGYNEQFF; CDR3 DNA: TGTGCCAGCAGCCCACAGGGGGCGGGTTACAATGAGCAGTTCTTC
J gene: TRBJ2-2; D gene: -; V gene: TRBV7-9; clone size: -; CDR3 length: 13; CDR3 protein: CASSLFRAGELFF; CDR3 DNA: TGTGCCAGCAGCTTATTCAGGGCCGGGGAGCTGTTTTTT
J gene: TRBJ1-3; D gene: -; V gene: TRBV6-6; clone size: -; CDR3 length: 15; CDR3 protein: CASRLRTSLGNTIYF; CDR3 DNA: TGTGCCAGCAGGCTCCGGACATCCTTAGGAAACACCATATATTTT
J gene: TRBJ1-2; D gene: TRBD1; V gene: TRBV9; clone size: -; CDR3 length: 16; CDR3 protein: CASSVGGDRGVGGYTF; CDR3 DNA: TGTGCCAGCAGCGTAGGAGGGGACAGGGGCGTTGGAGGCTACACCTTC
J gene: TRBJ1-5; D gene: -; V gene: TRBV6-5; clone size: -; CDR3 length: 14; CDR3 protein: CATWEGYSNQPQHF; CDR3 DNA: TGTGCCACCTGGGAGGGATATAGCAATCAGCCCCAGCATTTT
J gene: TRBJ2-1; D gene: -; V gene: TRBV5-1; clone size: -; CDR3 length: 13; CDR3 protein: CASTPRGYNEQFF; CDR3 DNA: TGCGCCAGCACCCCTAGGGGGTACAATGAGCAGTTCTTC
J gene: TRBJ2-5; D gene: TRBD1; V gene: TRBV4-1; clone size: -; CDR3 length: 17; CDR3 protein: CASSRSPDREGLETQYF; CDR3 DNA: TGCGCCAGCAGCCGTTCCCCGGACAGGGAAGGTTTAGAGACCCAGTACTTC
J gene: TRBJ1-2; D gene: TRBD1; V gene: TRBV28; clone size: -; CDR3 length: 15; CDR3 protein: CAMGTGALRVYGYTF; CDR3 DNA: TGTGCCATGGGGACAGGGGCTTTAAGGGTCTATGGCTACACCTTC
J gene: TRBJ1-5; D gene: -; V gene: TRBV30; clone size: -; CDR3 length: 11; CDR3 protein: CAWSQGQPQHF; CDR3 DNA: TGTGCCTGGTCGCAGGGTCAGCCCCAGCATTTT
J gene: TRBJ1-1; D gene: -; V gene: TRBV12-3/TRBV12-4; clone size: few; CDR3 length: 11; CDR3 protein: CASSLRGEAFF; CDR3 DNA: TGTGCCAGCAGTTTAAGGGGTGAAGCTTTCTTT
J gene: TRBJ2-7; D gene: -; V gene: TRBV12-3/TRBV12-4; clone size: -; CDR3 length: 13; CDR3 protein: CASSFSRGSHLYF; CDR3 DNA: TGTGCCAGCAGTTTTTCCAGGGGCAGTCACCTGTACTTC
J gene: TRBJ2-7; D gene: -; V gene: TRBV19; clone size: -; CDR3 length: 12; CDR3 protein: CASSGGIYEQYF; CDR3 DNA: TGTGCCAGTAGTGGGGGCATTTACGAGCAGTACTTC
J gene: TRBJ1-2; D gene: -; V gene: TRBV20-1; clone size: few; CDR3 length: 11; CDR3 protein: CSASSSYGYTF; CDR3 DNA: TGCAGTGCTAGTTCCAGCTATGGCTACACCTTC
J gene: TRBJ2-5; D gene: -; V gene: TRBV27; clone size: -; CDR3 length: 16; CDR3 protein: CASSPTTLRGQETQYF; CDR3 DNA: TGTGCCAGCAGTCCAACGACCTTACGGGGACAAGAGACCCAGTACTTC
J gene: TRBJ2-5; D gene: TRBD1; V gene: TRBV5-1; clone size: -; CDR3 length: 15; CDR3 protein: CASSLGGTGEETQYF; CDR3 DNA: TGCGCCAGCAGCTTGGGAGGGACAGGGGAAGAGACCCAGTACTTC
J gene: TRBJ1-1; D gene: TRBD1; V gene: TRBV28; clone size: once; CDR3 length: 14; CDR3 protein: CASSLATGGTEAFF; CDR3 DNA: TGTGCCAGCAGTTTGGCAACAGGGGGCACTGAAGCTTTCTTT
J gene: TRBJ1-2; D gene: TRBD1; V gene: TRBV19; clone size: -; CDR3 length: 17; CDR3 protein: CASSIGWTGGTDYGYTF; CDR3 DNA: TGTGCCAGTAGTATAGGGTGGACAGGCGGGACGGACTATGGCTACACCTTC
J gene: TRBJ2-1; D gene: TRBD2; V gene: TRBV2; clone size: -; CDR3 length: 14; CDR3 protein: CASSGERGGNEQFF; CDR3 DNA: TGTGCCAGCAGTGGGGAGCGGGGGGGCAATGAGCAGTTCTTC
J gene: TRBJ2-1; D gene: TRBD2; V gene: TRBV9; clone size: -; CDR3 length: 16; CDR3 protein: CASFGSGLAGVDEQFF; CDR3 DNA: TGTGCCAGCTTCGGAAGCGGACTAGCGGGGGTAGATGAGCAGTTCTTC
J gene: TRBJ1-2; D gene: -; V gene: TRBV20-1; clone size: few; CDR3 length: 15; CDR3 protein: CSASNRVISIYGYTF; CDR3 DNA: TGCAGTGCTAGTAACAGGGTGATAAGCATCTATGGCTACACCTTC
J gene: TRBJ1-3; D gene: TRBD1; V gene: TRBV27; clone size: -; CDR3 length: 15; CDR3 protein: CASRSAGTGGNTIYF; CDR3 DNA: TGTGCCAGCAGATCCGCCGGGACAGGTGGAAACACCATATATTTT
J gene: TRBJ2-1; D gene: TRBD1; V gene: TRBV5-1; clone size: -; CDR3 length: 12; CDR3 protein: CASGQGVNEQFF; CDR3 DNA: TGCGCCTCGGGGCAGGGGGTCAATGAGCAGTTCTTC
J gene: TRBJ2-3; D gene: -; V gene: TRBV15; clone size: once; CDR3 length: 19; CDR3 protein: CATSRDGIRSEPDTDTQYF; CDR3 DNA: TGTGCCACCAGCAGAGACGGTATTCGGTCGGAGCCGGACACAGATACGCAGTATTTT
J gene: TRBJ2-3; D gene: -; V gene: TRBV27; clone size: -; CDR3 length: 14; CDR3 protein: CASSLYRNTDTQYF; CDR3 DNA: TGTGCCAGCAGTTTATACAGGAACACAGATACGCAGTATTTT
J gene: TRBJ1-6; D gene: TRBD1; V gene: TRBV9; clone size: -; CDR3 length: 18; CDR3 protein: CASSVGGTGSLGDSPLHF; CDR3 DNA: TGTGCCAGCAGCGTAGGTGGGACAGGGAGCCTTGGGGATTCACCCCTCCACTTT
J gene: TRBJ1-1; D gene: -; V gene: TRBV28; clone size: -; CDR3 length: 15; CDR3 protein: CASSSFWDSRTEAFF; CDR3 DNA: TGTGCCAGCAGTTCCTTCTGGGACTCGAGAACTGAAGCTTTCTTT
J gene: TRBJ1-1; D gene: -; V gene: TRBV5-6; clone size: -; CDR3 length: 15; CDR3 protein: CASSFLDRGGTEAFF; CDR3 DNA: TGTGCCAGCAGCTTTCTGGACCGAGGGGGCACTGAAGCTTTCTTT